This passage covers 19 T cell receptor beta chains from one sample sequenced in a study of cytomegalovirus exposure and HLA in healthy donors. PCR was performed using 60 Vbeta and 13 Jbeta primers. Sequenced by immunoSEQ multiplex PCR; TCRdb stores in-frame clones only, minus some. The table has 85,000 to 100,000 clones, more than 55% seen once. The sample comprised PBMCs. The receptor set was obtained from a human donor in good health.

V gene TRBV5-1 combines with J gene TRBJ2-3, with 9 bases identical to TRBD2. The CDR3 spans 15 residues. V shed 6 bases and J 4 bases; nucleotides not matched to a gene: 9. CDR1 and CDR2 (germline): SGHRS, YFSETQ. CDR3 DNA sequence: TGCGCCAGCAAAACGGCGGGGGGGATTCCAGATACGCAGTATTTT. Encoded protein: CASKTAGGIPDTQYF.

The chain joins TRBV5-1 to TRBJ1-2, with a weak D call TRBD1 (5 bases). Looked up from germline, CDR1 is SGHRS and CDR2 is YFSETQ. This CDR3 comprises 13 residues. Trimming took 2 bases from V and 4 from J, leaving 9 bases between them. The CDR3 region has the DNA TGCGCCAGCAGCTTAAAGGGGTCCTATGGCTACACCTTC. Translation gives CASSLKGSYGYTF. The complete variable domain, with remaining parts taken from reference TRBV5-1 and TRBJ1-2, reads KAGVTQTPRYLIKTRGQQVTLSCSPISGHRSVSWYQQTPGQGLQFLFEYFSETQRNKGNFPGRFSGRQFSNSRSEMNVSTLELGDSALYLCASSLKGSYGYTFGSGTRLTVV.

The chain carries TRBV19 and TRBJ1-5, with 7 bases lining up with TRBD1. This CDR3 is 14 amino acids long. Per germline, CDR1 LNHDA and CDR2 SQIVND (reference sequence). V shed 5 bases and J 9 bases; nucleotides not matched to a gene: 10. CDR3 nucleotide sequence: TGTGCCAGTAGTTCGCCAGGGGGAAGTCTGCCCCAGCATTTT. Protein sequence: CASSSPGGSLPQHF.

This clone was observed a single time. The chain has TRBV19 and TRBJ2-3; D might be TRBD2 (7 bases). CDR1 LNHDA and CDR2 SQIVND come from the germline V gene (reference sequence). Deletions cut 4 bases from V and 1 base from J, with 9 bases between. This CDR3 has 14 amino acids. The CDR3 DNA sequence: TGTGCCAGTAGTAGCGGGGGCCGCACAGATACGCAGTATTTT. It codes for CASSSGGRTDTQYF.

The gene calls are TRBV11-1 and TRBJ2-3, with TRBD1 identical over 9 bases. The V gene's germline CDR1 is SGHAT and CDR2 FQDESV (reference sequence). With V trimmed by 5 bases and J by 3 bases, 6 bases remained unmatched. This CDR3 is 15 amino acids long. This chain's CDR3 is CASSPRDRVTDTQYF. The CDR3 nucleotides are TGTGCCAGCAGCCCCCGGGACAGGGTGACAGATACGCAGTATTTT. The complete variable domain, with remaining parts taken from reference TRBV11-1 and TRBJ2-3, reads EAEVAQSPRYKITEKSQAVAFWCDPISGHATLYWYRQILGQGPELLVQFQDESVVDDSQLPKDRFSAERLKGVDSTLKIQPAELGDSAMYLCASSPRDRVTDTQYFGPGTRLTVL.

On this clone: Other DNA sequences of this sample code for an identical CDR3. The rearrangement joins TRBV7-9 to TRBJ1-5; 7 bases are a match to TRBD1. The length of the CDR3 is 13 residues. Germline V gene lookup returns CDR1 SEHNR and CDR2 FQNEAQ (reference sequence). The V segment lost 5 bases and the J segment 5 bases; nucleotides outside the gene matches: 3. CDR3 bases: TGTGCCAGCAGCGGAACAGGGGATCAGCCCCAGCATTTT. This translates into CASSGTGDQPQHF.

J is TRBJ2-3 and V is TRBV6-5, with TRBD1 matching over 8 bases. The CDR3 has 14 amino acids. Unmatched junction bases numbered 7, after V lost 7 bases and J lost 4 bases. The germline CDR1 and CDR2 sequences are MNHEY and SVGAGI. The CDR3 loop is CASTQQGAADTQYF. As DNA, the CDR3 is TGTGCCAGCACCCAGCAGGGGGCCGCAGATACGCAGTATTTT.

DNA of the CDR3: TGTGCCAGCAGCTTAGTAGGAGGGGTTACCTACGAGCAGTACTTC. It encodes CASSLVGGVTYEQYF. The chain links TRBV7-9 to TRBJ2-7; D possibly corresponds to TRBD2 (6 bases). V lost 1 base and J lost 2, with 12 bases in between. CDR3 length: 15 residues. Germline V lookup: CDR1 SEHNR, CDR2 FQNEAQ (reference sequence).

This CDR3 is CASVVGLAETDTQYF. The CDR3 nucleotides are TGTGCCAGCGTCGTGGGACTAGCCGAAACAGATACGCAGTATTTT. The chain has TRBV2 and TRBJ2-3; 9 nucleotides agree with TRBD2. J gave up 3 bases and V 8 bases, and 9 bases lay outside the gene matches. Looked up from germline, CDR1 is SNHLY and CDR2 is FYNNEI. The CDR3 is 15 amino acids.

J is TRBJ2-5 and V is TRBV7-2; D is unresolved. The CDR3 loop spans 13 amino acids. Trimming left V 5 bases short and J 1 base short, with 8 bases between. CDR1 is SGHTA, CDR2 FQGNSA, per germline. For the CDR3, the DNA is TGTGCCAGCAGCGCCGAGATCCAAGAGACCCAGTACTTC. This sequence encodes CASSAEIQETQYF.

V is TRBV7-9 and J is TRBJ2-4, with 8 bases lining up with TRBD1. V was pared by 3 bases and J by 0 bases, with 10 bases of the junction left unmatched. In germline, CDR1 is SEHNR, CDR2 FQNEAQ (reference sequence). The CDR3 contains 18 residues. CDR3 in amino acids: CASSFGQGAVLAKNIQYF. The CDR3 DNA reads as TGTGCCAGCAGCTTCGGGCAGGGGGCGGTTTTAGCCAAAAACATTCAGTACTTC.

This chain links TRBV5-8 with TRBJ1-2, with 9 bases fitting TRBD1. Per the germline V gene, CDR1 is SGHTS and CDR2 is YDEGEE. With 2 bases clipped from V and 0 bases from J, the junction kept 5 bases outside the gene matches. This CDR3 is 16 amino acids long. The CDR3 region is CASSFAGDRANYGYTF. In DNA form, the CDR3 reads TGTGCCAGCAGCTTCGCCGGGGACAGGGCTAACTATGGCTACACCTTC.

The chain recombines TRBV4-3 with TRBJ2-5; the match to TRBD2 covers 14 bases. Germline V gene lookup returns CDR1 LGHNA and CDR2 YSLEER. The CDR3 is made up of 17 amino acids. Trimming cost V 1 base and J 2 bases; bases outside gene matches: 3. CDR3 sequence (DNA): TGCGCCAGCAGCCAAGGACTAGCGGGGGGGAGACAAGAGACCCAGTACTTC. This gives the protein CASSQGLAGGRQETQYF.

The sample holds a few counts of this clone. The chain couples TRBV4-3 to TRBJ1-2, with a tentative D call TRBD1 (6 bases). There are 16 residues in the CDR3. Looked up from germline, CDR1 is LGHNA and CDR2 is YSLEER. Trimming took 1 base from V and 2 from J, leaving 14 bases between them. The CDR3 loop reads CASSQGTRGTNYGYTF. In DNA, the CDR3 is TGCGCCAGCAGCCAAGGGACGAGGGGGACAAACTATGGCTACACCTTC.

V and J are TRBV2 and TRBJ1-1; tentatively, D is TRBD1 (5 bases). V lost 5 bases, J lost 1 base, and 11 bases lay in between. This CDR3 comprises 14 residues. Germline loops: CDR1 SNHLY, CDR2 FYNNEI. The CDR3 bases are TGTGCCAGCAGTTGGGACGGGGGGAACACTGAAGCTTTCTTT. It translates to CASSWDGGNTEAFF. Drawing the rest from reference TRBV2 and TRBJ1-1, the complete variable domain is EPEVTQTPSHQVTQMGQEVILRCVPISNHLYFYWYRQILGQKVEFLVSFYNNEISEKSEIFDDQFSVERPDGSNFTLKIRSTKLEDSAMYFCASSWDGGNTEAFFGQGTRLTVV.

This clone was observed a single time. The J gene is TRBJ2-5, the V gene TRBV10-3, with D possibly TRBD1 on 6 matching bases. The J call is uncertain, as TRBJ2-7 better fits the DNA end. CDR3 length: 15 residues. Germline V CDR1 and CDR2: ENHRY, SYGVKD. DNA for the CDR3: TGTGCCATCAGTGGCCTTCTCCGGGACAAGGACGAGCAGTACTTC. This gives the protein CAISGLLRDKDEQYF.

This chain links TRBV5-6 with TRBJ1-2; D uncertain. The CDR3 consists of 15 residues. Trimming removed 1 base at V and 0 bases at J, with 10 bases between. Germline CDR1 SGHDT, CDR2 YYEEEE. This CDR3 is CASSLMRVSNYGYTF. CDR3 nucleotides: TGTGCCAGCAGCTTGATGAGGGTGTCTAACTATGGCTACACCTTC.

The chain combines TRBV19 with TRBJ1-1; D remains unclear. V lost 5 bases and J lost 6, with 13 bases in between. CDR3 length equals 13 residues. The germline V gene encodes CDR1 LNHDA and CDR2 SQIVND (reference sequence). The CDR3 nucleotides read TGTGCCAGTAGTCCGATTAGTAGCTCTGAAGCTTTCTTT. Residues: CASSPISSSEAFF. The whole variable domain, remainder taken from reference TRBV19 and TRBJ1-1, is DGGITQSPKYLFRKEGQNVTLSCEQNLNHDAMYWYRQDPGQGLRLIYYSQIVNDFQKGDIAEGYSVSREKKESFPLTVTSAQKNPTAFYLCASSPISSSEAFFGQGTRLTVV.

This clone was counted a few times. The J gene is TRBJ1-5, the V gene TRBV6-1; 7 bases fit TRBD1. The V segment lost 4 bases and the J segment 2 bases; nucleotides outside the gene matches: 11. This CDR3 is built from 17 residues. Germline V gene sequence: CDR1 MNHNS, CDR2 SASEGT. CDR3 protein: CASSGGQTISGNQPQHF. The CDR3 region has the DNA TGTGCCAGCAGTGGGGGACAGACTATTAGTGGCAATCAGCCCCAGCATTTT.